This TCR beta chain emerged from a study of spatial heterogeneity in lung cancer. Study-level results: Expanded alpha and beta TCR counts within tumors tracked tumor mutation counts.

Time point specified: sample taken at primary tumor resection. This clonotype was picked up many times. Its target is unknown. TCRdb redid the calling of the 5' RACE reads with MiXCR, one entry per CDR3 protein. The sample yields thousands of distinct CDR3 sequences, approximately 9.3% seen once. The length of the CDR3 is 16 residues. CDR1 and CDR2 from the germline V gene are MDHEN and SYDVKM. The germline V and J ends were trimmed by 4 bases and 5 bases, with 20 bases remaining between them. V is TRBV28 and J is TRBJ1-2; D perhaps matches TRBD1 (5 bases). The specimen was lung tumor tissue, collected at surgery. The receptor was derived from a male donor with early-stage non-small cell lung cancer. CDR3 amino acids: CASSSSGTQGAYGYTF. The DNA for the CDR3 is TGTGCCAGCAGTTCCTCCGGGACCCAGGGAGCGTATGGCTACACCTTC.